Shown below are 7 T cell receptor beta chains from a single sample sequenced in a study of blood T cells in healthy people across ages. Primed by a sample-barcoded 5' primer and a J-beta primer mix, a second PCR proceeded for 7 to 11 cycles. TCRdb analysed the 5' RACE reads with MiXCR anew, one entry per CDR3 protein. The data contain just over 1 million distinct CDR3 sequences, 40% to 50% of them singletons. Sequenced input: blood. All receptors come from a woman aged 55-69 years in good health.

The CDR3 nucleotides are TGTGCCAGCAGCCAAGTGGGCGGGACCACAAGCGAGCAGTACTTC. It yields the protein CASSQVGGTTSEQYF. The chain uses TRBV4-2 and TRBJ2-7, with a weak D call TRBD2 (6 bases). V dropped 1 base and J dropped 6 bases, with 16 bases sitting between them. Germline lookup yields CDR1 LGHNA and CDR2 YNFKEQ. This CDR3 has 15 amino acids.

This clonotype was counted at least ten times. This chain connects TRBV27 to TRBJ1-4; D not certain. Trimming stripped 8 bases from V and 8 bases from J, with 21 bases between. Per the germline V gene, CDR1 is MNHEY and CDR2 is SMNVEV (reference sequence). The CDR3 loop spans 15 amino acids. CDR3 coding DNA: TGTGCCAGCGGGTATGGAAGAGCGGTCGGGGAAAAACTGTTTTTT. It translates to CASGYGRAVGEKLFF.

The CDR3 here is CASSPGGGGGAFVNNEQFF. The CDR3 DNA reads as TGCGCCAGCAGCCCTGGTGGGGGCGGGGGGGCCTTCGTAAACAATGAGCAGTTCTTC. This chain connects TRBV4-1 to TRBJ2-1; TRBD2 agrees at 9 bases. Germline trimming cut 4 bases from V and 5 bases from J; bases unmatched to any gene: 18. This CDR3 has 19 amino acids. In germline, CDR1 is MGHRA, CDR2 YSYEKL.

V usage is TRBV6-6 and J usage is TRBJ2-5; 7 bases line up with TRBD2. Germline trimming cut 6 bases from V and 1 base from J; bases unmatched to any gene: 8. CDR3 length: 15 residues. Germline V gene lookup returns CDR1 MNHNY and CDR2 SVGAGI (reference sequence). The CDR3 DNA reads as TGTGCCAGCAGCCGGCTAGCGGATGGCCAAGAGACCCAGTACTTC. It is translated as CASSRLADGQETQYF.

This clonotype was observed once. The chain carries TRBV18 and TRBJ2-1; 13 nucleotides align to TRBD2. Looked up from germline, CDR1 is KGHSH and CDR2 is LQKENI. V lost 0 bases and J lost 8; bases outside the gene matches: 4. The CDR3 extends over 16 amino acids. The CDR3 nucleotides are TGTGCCAGCTCACCACCGGTACTAGCGGGAGGGTATGAGCAGTTCTTC. It encodes CASSPPVLAGGYEQFF.

This clonotype occurred a few times. The chain joins TRBV20-1 to TRBJ2-4; 7 bases fit TRBD2. The closer fit of TRBJ2-7 to the DNA end suggests the J call may be wrong. This CDR3 is 13 amino acids long. Germline loops: CDR1 DFQATT, CDR2 SNEGSKA (reference sequence). DNA for the CDR3: TGCAGTTTATCCTCTAGCGGAGCCTACGAGCAGTACTTC. It encodes CSLSSSGAYEQYF.

The chain joins TRBV29-1 to TRBJ2-1; TRBD2 aligns across 11 bases. Trimming removed 2 bases from V and 5 bases from J; junction bases left unmatched: 2. This CDR3 has 14 residues. Germline-derived CDR1 and CDR2 are SQVTM and ANQGSEA. CDR3 sequence: CSVEPGLADNEQFF. The DNA of the CDR3 is TGCAGCGTTGAACCGGGACTAGCGGACAATGAGCAGTTCTTC.